This T cell receptor (beta chain) was documented in a study of blood T cell repertoires in COVID-19. Method: immunoSEQ multiplex PCR; TCRdb's copy keeps in-frame clones and lacks some. The table has some 200,000 clones, around 83% seen once. This CDR3 has 15 amino acids. V gave up 2 bases and J gave up 1 base, with 11 bases separating them. Germline values: CDR1 KGHSH, CDR2 LQKENI. The sequenced material came from peripheral blood. The origin of this receptor is a woman in her 40s who had recovered from COVID-19. This sequence joins TRBV18 and TRBJ1-1; D remains unclear. The CDR3: CASSPAGLRNTEAFF. CDR3 nucleotides: TGTGCCAGCTCACCAGCGGGATTAAGGAACACTGAAGCTTTCTTT.